This section outlines one T cell receptor (beta chain) sequence together with its context. Its antigen remains unknown. The ends lost 6 bases at V and 4 bases at J; junction bases unmatched: 12. In germline, CDR1 is SGHAT, CDR2 FQDESV (reference sequence). The CDR3 has 15 residues. Sequencing of cultured CD4+ T cell DNA used the Oncomine TCR Beta short-read assay. From the PCR reads, TCRdb called clonotypes with MiXCR, one entry per CDR3 protein. The repertoire holds 25,000 to 30,000 distinct CDR3 sequences, with around 33% as singletons. The sample originates from a study of vaccination and CD4 T cells after COVID-19. The wider study: With a range of 35 to 161, the median interval from diagnosis to drawing post-COVID samples was 85 to 120 days. The control cultures got either a CEFX pool, an HIV-1 Nef pool, or no peptide at all.

Overall study findings and caveats: Spike mono-reactivity was shown by 304 of 307 vaccine-specific clones in convalescent patients. The appearance of a median approximately 85% of reactive clones in convalescent patients occurred only post-vaccination.

Time point here: late sampling 161 to 241 days after vaccination in a few convalescent patients. The treatment denotes: approximately nine-day PBMC culture with coronavirus spike peptide pools or control peptides (ViraFEST assay). The genes are TRBV11-1 and TRBJ2-7; TRBD2 agrees at 7 bases. The sequence was obtained from a human donor who had recovered from COVID-19. The sample consisted of CD4+ T cells from blood, cultured in vitro, taken about 7 months after SARS-CoV-2 vaccination. The CDR3 bases are TGTGCCAGCAGTTCCACTAGCGCCTCCGGGTACGAGCAGTACTTC. Protein sequence: CASSSTSASGYEQYF.